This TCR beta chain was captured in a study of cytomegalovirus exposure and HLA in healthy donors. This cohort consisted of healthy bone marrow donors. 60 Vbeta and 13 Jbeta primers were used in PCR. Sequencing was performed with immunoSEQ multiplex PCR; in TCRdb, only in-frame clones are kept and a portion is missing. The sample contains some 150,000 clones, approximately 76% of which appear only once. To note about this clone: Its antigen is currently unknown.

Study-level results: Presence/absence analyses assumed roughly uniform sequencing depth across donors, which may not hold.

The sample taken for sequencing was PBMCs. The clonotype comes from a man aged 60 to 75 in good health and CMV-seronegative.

The CDR3 region is CASSLGLGGETQYF. CDR3 in DNA: TGTGCCAGCAGCTTAGGATTAGGAGGAGAGACCCAGTACTTC. The chain is built from TRBV7-7 and TRBJ2-5, with D possibly being TRBD2 (5 bases). This CDR3 has 14 amino acids. V was cut by 1 base and J by 4 bases, with 10 bases left in between. Per germline, CDR1 SSHAT and CDR2 FNYEAQ (reference sequence).